The clone carrying this T cell receptor beta chain has a single count. The data belong to a study of tumor-infiltrating lymphocytes in oesophageal squamous cell carcinoma. One entry per CDR3 protein, called by TCRdb with MiXCR from the PCR reads. The top ten clones hold about 13% of a sample with about 21,000 distinct CDR3 sequences, roughly 41% of them seen once. With 7 bases removed from V and 13 bases from J, the gap between germline ends came to 17 bases. Germline lookup yields CDR1 WSHSY and CDR2 SAAADI. The CDR3 covers 12 residues. The material sequenced was normal esophageal tissue next to the tumor. This chain joins TRBV10-2 and TRBJ2-4; D uncertain. The sequence was obtained from a male donor with esophageal squamous cell carcinoma. The CDR3 nucleotides are TGCGCCAGCACATCTCCCTACAATGAGCAGTACTTC. Protein sequence: CASTSPYNEQYF.